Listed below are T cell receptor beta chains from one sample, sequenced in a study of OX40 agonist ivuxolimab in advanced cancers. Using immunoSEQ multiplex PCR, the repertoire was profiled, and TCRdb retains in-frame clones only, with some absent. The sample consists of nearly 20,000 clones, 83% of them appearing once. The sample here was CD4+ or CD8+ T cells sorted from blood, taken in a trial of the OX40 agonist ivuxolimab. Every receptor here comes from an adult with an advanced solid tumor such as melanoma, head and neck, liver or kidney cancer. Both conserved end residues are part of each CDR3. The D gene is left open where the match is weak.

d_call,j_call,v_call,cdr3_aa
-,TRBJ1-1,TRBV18,CASSPGANTEAFF
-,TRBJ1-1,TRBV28,CASSFRPDTEAFF
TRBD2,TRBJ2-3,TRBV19,CASTAGGPEDTQYF
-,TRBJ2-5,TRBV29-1,CSAQVETQYF
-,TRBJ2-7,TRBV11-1,CASSFSLAYEQYF
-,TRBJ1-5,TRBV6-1,CASMGDGRPQHF
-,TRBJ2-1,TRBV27,CASSLGGGRGNEQFF
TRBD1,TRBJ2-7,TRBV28,CASSWAGGDYEQYF
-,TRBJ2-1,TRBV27,CASSPGTNEQFF
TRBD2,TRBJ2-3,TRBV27,CASSIRTSSTDTQYF
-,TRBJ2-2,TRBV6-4,CASSQFGQTNTNTGELFF
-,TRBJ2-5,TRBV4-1,CASSQEGGRETQYF
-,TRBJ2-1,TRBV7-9,CASSQNRDSTNYNEQFF
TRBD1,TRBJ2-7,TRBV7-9,CASSHTAAGGGYEQYF
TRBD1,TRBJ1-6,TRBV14,CASSRLPTGGNSPLHF
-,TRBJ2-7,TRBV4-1,CASSGLRDGAYEQYF
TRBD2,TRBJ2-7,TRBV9,CASSEGLASTYEQYF
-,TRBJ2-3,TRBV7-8,CASGPRSGYF
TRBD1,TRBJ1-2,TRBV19,CASSIWTGLYDGYTF
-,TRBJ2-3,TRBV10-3,CASSEALAGRSTDTQYF
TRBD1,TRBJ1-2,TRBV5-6,CASSLEGGGGYTF
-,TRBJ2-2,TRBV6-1,CASSEGGEWVAGELFF
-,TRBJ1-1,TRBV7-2,CASSPGANTEAFF
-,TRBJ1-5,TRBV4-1,CASSQSLQGANQPQHF
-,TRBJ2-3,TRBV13,CASSLMSNRREVEFDTQYF
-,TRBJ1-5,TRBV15,CATSSSNQPQHF
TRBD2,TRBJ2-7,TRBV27,CASGRGRTLYEQYF